One sample yielded the 9 T cell receptor beta chains listed below, sequenced in a study of Graves' ophthalmopathy and Graves' hyperthyroidism. The study amplified TCR beta CDR3 regions using RNA transcripts. Second-round multiplex PCR came after a first-round RT-PCR that employed HTBI primers. Each CDR3 protein is one row after TCRdb ran MiXCR on the multiplex PCR reads. The table records a few hundred thousand distinct CDR3 sequences, about 18% of them present only once. Input material: peripheral blood. These receptors were taken from an adult woman with stable Graves' hyperthyroidism.

This clonotype was detected many times. This chain uses TRBV6-2 or TRBV6-3 with TRBJ1-5; D not certain. V shed 5 bases and J shed 0 bases, with 8 bases lying between them. The CDR3 covers 14 residues. Looked up from germline, CDR1 is MNHEY and CDR2 is SVGEGT. The CDR3 here is CASSSYISNQPQHF. CDR3 sequence (DNA): TGTGCCAGCAGTAGCTACATTAGCAATCAGCCCCAGCATTTT.

This clonotype was detected many times. The chain carries TRBV27 and TRBJ2-5, with 8 bases fitting TRBD1. This CDR3 is 15 amino acids long. J gave up 2 bases and V 5 bases, and 7 bases lay outside the gene matches. Germline CDR1 MNHEY, CDR2 SMNVEV (reference sequence). The CDR3 spells CASSPIGTGQETQYF. CDR3 DNA: TGTGCCAGCAGTCCCATAGGGACAGGACAAGAGACCCAGTACTTC.

This clonotype appeared many times. The CDR3 sequence is CASSKGTVYEQYF. Written as DNA, the CDR3 is TGTGCCAGCAGCAAAGGGACCGTCTACGAGCAGTACTTC. V gene TRBV12-3 or TRBV12-4 combines with J gene TRBJ2-7; D assignment may be TRBD1 or TRBD2 (5 bases each). The CDR3 runs 13 residues. Deletions cut 6 bases from V and 3 bases from J, with 12 bases between.

The gene calls are TRBV7-8 and TRBJ2-5; a possible D gene is TRBD2 (6 bases). This CDR3 is 13 amino acids long. Per the germline V gene, CDR1 is SGHVS and CDR2 is FQNEAQ. Trimming took 6 bases from V and 4 from J, leaving 12 bases between them. This CDR3 reads CASSRAGRETQYF. The CDR3 DNA reads TGTGCCAGCAGTCGGGCGGGAAGAGAGACCCAGTACTTC.

Many counts were recorded for this clonotype. The rearrangement joins TRBV20-1 to TRBJ1-1, with D perhaps TRBD1 (6 bases). The CDR3 has 13 amino acids. The germline gives CDR1 DFQATT, CDR2 SNEGSKA (reference sequence). V was shortened by 6 bases and J by 4 bases, with 15 bases between the two germline ends. Here the CDR3 DNA reads TGCAGTGCCACACCAGGGGCCCGCACTGAAGCTTTCTTT. Amino acid sequence: CSATPGARTEAFF.

The chain joins TRBV4-1 to TRBJ2-5, with TRBD2 matching 10 bases. The CDR3 runs to 18 residues. V was clipped by 1 base and J by 5 bases; unmatched bases: 13. Germline values: CDR1 MGHRA, CDR2 YSYEKL. CDR3 nucleotides: TGCGCCAGCAGCCAAGTAGAAAAAGGAGCGGGAGGGCAGGAGACCCAGTACTTC. It codes for CASSQVEKGAGGQETQYF.

Many counts were recorded for this clonotype. The chain couples TRBV9 to TRBJ2-7; 12 bases match TRBD1. The ends lost 4 bases at V and 2 bases at J; junction bases unmatched: 4. This CDR3 has 15 residues. CDR1 is SGDLS, CDR2 YYNGEE, per germline. The CDR3 DNA follows: TGTGCCAGCAGCCCCGGGACAGGGGGCACCTACGAGCAGTACTTC. It codes for CASSPGTGGTYEQYF.

Note on this clonotype: The CDR3 does not close with the conserved phenylalanine or tryptophan, likely indicating a read error. The chain employs TRBV30 and TRBJ2-7; D remains unclear. CDR3 length: 11 residues. V was pared by 5 bases and J by 3 bases, with 8 bases between. The V gene's germline CDR1 is GTSNPN and CDR2 SVGIG (reference sequence). The CDR3 here is CAWGTVYEQYC. Written as DNA, the CDR3 is TGTGCCTGGGGTACAGTCTACGAGCAGTACTGC.

This clonotype was seen just once. CDR3 loop: CASSVRRGPQHF. In DNA form, the CDR3 reads TGTGCCAGCAGTGTCCGGAGGGGGCCCCAGCATTTT. This chain connects TRBV2 to TRBJ1-5; the D gene is possibly TRBD1 (5 bases). V lost 4 bases to trimming and J lost 9 bases, with 10 bases between them. This CDR3 spans 12 amino acids. Germline CDR1 reads SNHLY; CDR2 reads FYNNEI.